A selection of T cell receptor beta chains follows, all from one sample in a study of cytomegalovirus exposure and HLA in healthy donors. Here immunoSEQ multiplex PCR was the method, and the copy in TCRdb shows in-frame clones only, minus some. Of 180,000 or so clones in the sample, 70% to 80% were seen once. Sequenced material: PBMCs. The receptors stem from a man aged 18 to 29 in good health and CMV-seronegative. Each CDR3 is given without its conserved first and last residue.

CDR3 protein: ASSQDIGISGGYT
CDR3 length: 13
V gene: TRBV4-2
J gene: TRBJ1-2

CDR3 protein: SARESKGAF
CDR3 length: 9
V gene: TRBV20-1
J gene: TRBJ1-1

CDR3 protein: ASSPDRGKYNEQF
CDR3 length: 13
V gene: TRBV6-4
J gene: TRBJ2-1

CDR3 protein: ASPKDVLGTGELF
CDR3 length: 13
V gene: TRBV11-2
J gene: TRBJ2-2

CDR3 protein: ASSLSQGPGELF
CDR3 length: 12
V gene: TRBV5-1
J gene: TRBJ2-2

CDR3 protein: ASSSGGIPYEQY
CDR3 length: 12
V gene: TRBV18
J gene: TRBJ2-7

CDR3 protein: ASSLGRANYGYT
CDR3 length: 12
V gene: TRBV13
J gene: TRBJ1-2

CDR3 protein: ASSLAAGQGVYEQY
CDR3 length: 14
V gene: TRBV5-1
J gene: .

CDR3 protein: ASSIVGGGPTNEKLF
CDR3 length: 15
V gene: TRBV19
J gene: TRBJ1-4

CDR3 protein: ASSPMWGPEAF
CDR3 length: 11
V gene: TRBV19
J gene: TRBJ1-1

CDR3 protein: ASSSPSGRNNEQF
CDR3 length: 13
V gene: TRBV5-4
J gene: TRBJ2-1

CDR3 protein: ATSTGLVSDEQF
CDR3 length: 12
V gene: TRBV15
J gene: TRBJ2-1

CDR3 protein: ASSLGQGVGANVLT
CDR3 length: 14
V gene: TRBV7-2
J gene: TRBJ2-6

CDR3 protein: ASSPSISRGRGEAF
CDR3 length: 14
V gene: TRBV7-9
J gene: TRBJ1-1

CDR3 protein: ASGRLAGEKTQY
CDR3 length: 12
V gene: TRBV2
J gene: TRBJ2-5

CDR3 protein: ASSEPPLVEQY
CDR3 length: 11
V gene: TRBV25-1
J gene: TRBJ2-7